Listed here is a single T cell receptor beta chain. Its antigen remains unknown. TCRbeta library preparation incorporated unique molecular identifiers. From the PCR reads, TCRdb called clonotypes with MiXCR, one entry per CDR3 protein. In the table there are some 350,000 distinct CDR3 sequences, around 15% of which are singletons. Germline assignment: CDR1 SGHRS and CDR2 YFSETQ. Trimming removed 0 bases from V and 6 bases from J, with 12 bases in between. This CDR3 region has 14 residues. The data derive from a study of T-cell reconstitution after alpha-beta-depleted transplantation in children. Whole-study results and caveats: Expanded graft clones, several hundred of them, were reportedly the source of alpha-beta T cells about two months after transplant.

The material sequenced was PBMCs, mostly from graft donor cells, taken 360 days after TCRalphabeta/CD19-depleted stem cell transplant. The receptor's source is a male patient under 10 years old who had a stem cell transplant for acute lymphoblastic leukemia, so the T cells may come from the graft donor. This chain connects TRBV5-1 to TRBJ1-2, with D possibly being TRBD1 (5 bases). The CDR3 protein is CASSLGPGPHGYTF. The DNA of the CDR3 is TGCGCCAGCAGCTTGGGGCCGGGACCCCATGGCTACACCTTC.